This TCR beta chain derives from a study of T-cell reconstitution after alpha-beta-depleted transplantation in children. Unique molecular identifiers were incorporated into the prepared TCRbeta library. TCRdb re-called the PCR reads through MiXCR, storing one row per CDR3 protein. The data hold roughly 400,000 distinct CDR3 sequences, with about 45% observed a single time. This clonotype was observed many times. Its specificity is unknown. V was pared by 5 bases and J by 8 bases, with 8 bases of the junction left unmatched. Germline values: CDR1 SEHNR, CDR2 FQNEAQ (reference sequence). The CDR3 has 13 amino acids. The study's findings and limits: Some patients' high day-60 TCRbeta diversity was attributed to recipient cells surviving conditioning. Approximately two months post-transplant, alpha-beta T cells reportedly originated from several hundred expanded graft clones. The main origin of T-cell counts and diversity one year after transplant was newly produced T cells.

This receptor was identified in a girl aged 2 to 10 with aplastic anemia, due to receive a stem cell transplant. The chain employs TRBV7-9 and TRBJ1-2; TRBD1 matches at 7 bases. Material: PBMCs, obtained before TCRalphabeta/CD19-depleted stem cell transplant. CDR3 sequence: CASSGGGQLGYTF. The CDR3 bases are TGTGCCAGCAGCGGTGGGGGACAGCTCGGCTACACCTTC. Full variable domain (missing parts from reference TRBV7-9 and TRBJ1-2): DTGVSQNPRHKITKRGQNVTFRCDPISEHNRLYWYRQTLGQGPEFLTYFQNEAQLEKSRLLSDRFSAERPKGSFSTLEIQRTEQGDSAMYLCASSGGGQLGYTFGSGTRLTVV.